Presented here are 26 T cell receptor beta chains from one specimen sequenced in a study of CD8+CD57+ T cells in acquired aplastic anemia. Using genomic DNA as the template, TCR beta VDJ and CDR3 profiling was carried out. TCRdb re-analysed the reads in MiXCR, keeping a single row per CDR3 protein. This table has about 180,000 distinct CDR3 sequences, about 44% appearing once. The authors sequenced patients whose flow cytometry had shown CD8+CD57+ cell expansion. The sequenced sample was sorted CD4+, CD8+, or CD8+CD57+ T cells (not recorded which) from PBMCs. These receptor sequences come from a human donor with aplastic anemia.

The chain combines TRBV2 with TRBJ1-1; 10 nucleotides match TRBD1. The CDR3 sequence is 14 residues long. After removal of 6 bases from V and 4 bases from J, the junction contained 5 bases not matched to a gene. CDR1 SNHLY and CDR2 FYNNEI come from the germline V gene. The CDR3 bases are TGTGCCAGCAGGCGACAGGGGGCAGTCACTGAAGCTTTCTTT. This codes for CASRRQGAVTEAFF.

This clonotype has at least ten counts. This sequence joins TRBV20-1 and TRBJ2-3; D uncertain. CDR3 size: 12 residues. The V gene lost 1 base and the J gene lost 1 base, with 3 bases spanning the gap. CDR1 DFQATT and CDR2 SNEGSKA come from the germline V gene (reference sequence). CDR3 bases: TGCAGTGCTAGAGGGGGCACAGATACGCAGTATTTT. This encodes CSARGGTDTQYF.

V is TRBV20-1 and J is TRBJ2-7; D perhaps matches TRBD2 (6 bases). Per the germline V gene, CDR1 is DFQATT and CDR2 is SNEGSKA (reference sequence). With 5 bases removed from V and 2 bases from J, the gap between germline ends came to 13 bases. The CDR3 loop spans 13 amino acids. CDR3 region: CSARGLSAYEQYF. CDR3 bases: TGCAGTGCTCGGGGACTGTCCGCCTACGAGCAGTACTTC.

In its sample, this clonotype was seen many times. This chain connects TRBV20-1 to TRBJ2-3; D remains unclear. The CDR3 has 14 residues. The germline V gene has CDR1 DFQATT and CDR2 SNEGSKA (reference sequence). V lost 2 bases to trimming and J lost 2 bases, with 11 bases between them. Here the CDR3 reads CSARFWINTDTQYF. In DNA, the CDR3 is TGCAGTGCTAGATTCTGGATCAACACAGATACGCAGTATTTT.

This clonotype was picked up many times. V gene TRBV5-4 combines with J gene TRBJ1-6, with D possibly being TRBD1 (6 bases). Germline CDR1 is SGHNT and CDR2 is YYREEE (reference sequence). Trimming shortened V by 0 bases and J by 7 bases, and 8 bases separated the two germline ends. This CDR3 is 14 amino acids long. The CDR3 is CASSLGQENSPLHF. The CDR3 nucleotides read TGTGCCAGCAGCTTGGGACAGGAAAATTCACCCCTCCACTTT.

The gene calls are TRBV10-1 and TRBJ2-3, with 12 positions matching TRBD2. Germline V gene lookup returns CDR1 WNHNN and CDR2 SYGVQD (reference sequence). The CDR3 is made up of 18 amino acids. The V segment lost 4 bases and the J segment 2 bases; nucleotides outside the gene matches: 10. This CDR3 reads CASSGSWTSGEPTDTQYF. The CDR3 DNA sequence: TGCGCCAGCAGTGGGTCGTGGACTAGCGGGGAGCCCACAGATACGCAGTATTTT.

This clonotype was counted ten times or more. The chain uses TRBV7-3 and TRBJ1-6; D call uncertain. The CDR3 runs 13 residues. Germline CDR1 is SGHTA and CDR2 is FQGTGA. V lost 1 base and J 10 bases, leaving 8 bases between the germline ends. This CDR3 reads CASSLKRESPLHF. In DNA form, the CDR3 reads TGTGCCAGCAGCTTAAAGCGGGAATCACCCCTCCACTTT.

The chain uses TRBV10-3 and TRBJ1-2; 7 nucleotides line up with TRBD1. V was clipped by 7 bases and J by 3 bases; unmatched bases: 8. The CDR3 sequence is 14 residues long. Germline assignment: CDR1 ENHRY and CDR2 SYGVKD. The CDR3 DNA reads TGTGCCATCAACCCACAGGGGTTTGACTATGGCTACACCTTC. Amino acid sequence: CAINPQGFDYGYTF.

V is TRBV25-1 and J is TRBJ1-1; D might be TRBD1 (5 bases). CDR3 length: 12 amino acids. V lost 5 bases and J 11 bases, leaving 15 bases between the germline ends. Germline-derived CDR1 and CDR2 are MGHDK and SYGVNS. The CDR3 loop is CASSYMQGKAFF. The CDR3 bases are TGTGCCAGCAGTTACATGCAGGGTAAGGCTTTCTTT.

Comment on this clonotype: This may be a read error: a much more frequent sequence differs by one nucleotide. The chain employs TRBV12-3 or TRBV12-4 and TRBJ2-7; TRBD1 agrees at 10 bases. CDR3 size: 13 residues. CDR3 bases: TGTGCCAGCAAACGGGACAGGGGCCACGAGCAGTGCTTC. Amino acids: CASKRDRGHEQCF.

The chain is built from TRBV29-1 and TRBJ1-1; D is undetermined. Germline V gives CDR1 SQVTM, CDR2 ANQGSEA. The CDR3 consists of 12 residues. The ends were cut back, 1 base at V and 11 bases at J, with 14 bases in the middle. CDR3 loop: CSVEALGGLAFF. The DNA for the CDR3 is TGCAGCGTTGAAGCATTGGGCGGCCTGGCTTTCTTT.

The chain recombines TRBV30 with TRBJ2-7; unclear D gene. Germline CDR1 is GTSNPN and CDR2 is SVGIG (reference sequence). The V end was cut by 0 bases, the J end by 4 bases, with 19 bases between. The CDR3 is 16 amino acids. CDR3 amino acids: CAWSVRQAPRRYEQYF. The CDR3 DNA sequence: TGTGCCTGGAGTGTTCGGCAGGCCCCAAGGAGATACGAGCAGTACTTC.

This clonotype appeared many times. The chain employs TRBV5-1 and TRBJ1-2; possible D gene TRBD1, 5 bases. Trimming took 1 base from V and 3 from J, leaving 7 bases between them. This CDR3 is built from 13 residues. Looked up from germline, CDR1 is SGHRS and CDR2 is YFSETQ. CDR3 nucleotide sequence: TGCGCCAGCAGCTTGTCCAGGGACTATGGCTACACCTTC. Translating gives CASSLSRDYGYTF.

The genes are TRBV12-3 or TRBV12-4 and TRBJ2-7; possibly TRBD1 or TRBD2 for D (5 bases each). The length of the CDR3 is 15 residues. V lost 6 bases and J 2 bases, leaving 17 bases between the germline ends. The CDR3 DNA sequence: TGTGCCAGCAGCCCCGGGACGGGGATCACCTACGAGCAGTACTTC. Translating it yields CASSPGTGITYEQYF.

The chain employs TRBV2 and TRBJ2-3; D gene unclear. From germline, CDR1 is SNHLY and CDR2 FYNNEI. V lost 8 bases and J lost 0, with 12 bases in between. CDR3 length: 14 amino acids. Here the CDR3 reads CASSPQTSTDTQYF. CDR3 coding DNA: TGTGCCAGCTCACCACAGACTAGCACAGATACGCAGTATTTT.

This clonotype has ten or more counts. This sequence joins TRBV9 and TRBJ2-7, with TRBD2 matching 11 bases. In germline, CDR1 is SGDLS, CDR2 YYNGEE. The CDR3 runs 16 residues. J was trimmed by 5 bases and V by 0 bases; bases with no gene match: 7. The CDR3 region has the DNA TGTGCCAGCAGCGTAGGACTAGCGGGGACCTTGGACGAGCAGTACTTC. Translating it yields CASSVGLAGTLDEQYF.

This clonotype was counted a few times. The chain combines TRBV6-2 or TRBV6-3 with TRBJ2-1, with 10 bases that match TRBD1. This CDR3 comprises 12 residues. The germline V gene has CDR1 MNHEY and CDR2 SVGEGT. J lost 10 bases, V lost 8 bases, and 5 bases had no gene match. CDR3 sequence reads: CASGTGVGEQFF. The CDR3 DNA reads as TGTGCCAGCGGGACAGGGGTAGGGGAGCAGTTCTTC.

This chain joins TRBV2 and TRBJ1-2, with D unresolved. Germline V lookup: CDR1 SNHLY, CDR2 FYNNEI. There are 13 residues in the CDR3. Trimming removed 7 bases at V and 4 bases at J, with 13 bases between. The CDR3 coding sequence is TGTGCCAGCAAGGATTCGTCCACCTATGGCTACACCTTC. Translating it yields CASKDSSTYGYTF.

Ten or more counts support this clonotype. The V gene is TRBV7-3, the J gene TRBJ2-5, with TRBD1 matching over 7 bases. The CDR3 consists of 15 residues. Germline trimming cut 5 bases from V and 0 bases from J; bases unmatched to any gene: 6. Germline assignment: CDR1 SGHTA and CDR2 FQGTGA. The CDR3 region is CASSNHGTDQETQYF. The CDR3 DNA reads as TGTGCCAGCAGCAACCACGGGACAGACCAAGAGACCCAGTACTTC. The whole variable domain, remainder taken from reference TRBV7-3 and TRBJ2-5, is GAGVSQTPSNKVTEKGKYVELRCDPISGHTALYWYRQSLGQGPEFLIYFQGTGAADDSGLPNDRFFAVRPEGSVSTLKIQRTERGDSAVYLCASSNHGTDQETQYFGPGTRLLVL.

This clonotype was seen many times. V and J are TRBV7-3 and TRBJ1-3; D is ambiguous. Germline V gives CDR1 SGHTA, CDR2 FQGTGA. There are 15 residues in the CDR3. V dropped 3 bases and J dropped 0 bases, with 9 bases sitting between them. CDR3 sequence: CASSFFIYSGNTIYF. For the CDR3, the DNA is TGTGCCAGCAGCTTCTTCATATACTCTGGAAACACCATATATTTT.

The chain couples TRBV5-6 to TRBJ2-3; 8 nucleotides match TRBD2. With 3 bases clipped from V and 4 bases from J, the junction kept 13 bases outside the gene matches. There are 17 residues in the CDR3. The V gene's germline CDR1 is SGHDT and CDR2 YYEEEE. CDR3 amino acids: CASSSPRTSRVADTQYF. In DNA form, the CDR3 reads TGTGCCAGCAGCTCGCCGCGGACTAGCCGGGTGGCAGATACGCAGTATTTT. The whole variable domain, filled in from reference TRBV5-6 and TRBJ2-3, reads DAGVTQSPTHLIKTRGQQVTLRCSPKSGHDTVSWYQQALGQGPQFIFQYYEEEERQRGNFPDRFSGHQFPNYSSELNVNALLLGDSALYLCASSSPRTSRVADTQYFGPGTRLTVL.

In the case of this clonotype: One end of the junction fails to match germline, which may point to a read error. The chain joins TRBV24-1 to TRBJ2-1; tentatively, D is TRBD2 (5 bases). This CDR3 has 13 residues. CDR1 is KGHDR and CDR2 is SFDVKD in the germline V gene. In DNA form, the CDR3 reads TGTGCCACCAGCGACTCACAGCGGAATGGGCAGTTCTTC. Its protein is CATSDSQRNGQFF.

The gene calls are TRBV25-1 and TRBJ2-7; no clear D gene. Trimming took 1 base from V and 3 from J, leaving 10 bases between them. The CDR3 covers 14 residues. Germline V lookup: CDR1 MGHDK, CDR2 SYGVNS. CDR3 region: CASSESASYYEQYF. The DNA for the CDR3 is TGTGCCAGCAGTGAATCGGCCAGTTACTACGAGCAGTACTTC.

On this clonotype: A much bigger clone sits one base away, suggesting this may be a read error. The V and J genes are TRBV2 and TRBJ2-1; 13 nucleotides line up with TRBD2. The germline gives CDR1 SNHLY, CDR2 FYNNEI. The CDR3 runs 16 residues. The CDR3 DNA sequence: TGTGCCAGCAGTGCTACTAGCGGGGGGGCGAGGAATGAGCAGTCCTTC. Translation gives CASSATSGGARNEQSF.

The genes are TRBV19 and TRBJ1-5, with D possibly matching TRBD1 (5 bases). The CDR3 sequence is 17 residues long. The ends were cut back, 5 bases at V and 0 bases at J, with 17 bases in the middle. Germline-derived CDR1 and CDR2 are LNHDA and SQIVND (reference sequence). CDR3 amino acids: CASSVTAYQYSNQPQHF. CDR3 nucleotide sequence: TGTGCCAGTAGTGTGACAGCTTACCAGTATAGCAATCAGCCCCAGCATTTT.

V usage is TRBV9 and J usage is TRBJ2-1, with 9 positions matching TRBD1. CDR1 and CDR2 from the germline V gene are SGDLS and YYNGEE. V trimming: 2 bases; J trimming: 1 base; junction bases outside the gene matches: 4. The CDR3 is 16 residues long. The CDR3 is CASSVEGQGSYNEQFF. The CDR3 region has the DNA TGTGCCAGCAGCGTGGAGGGACAGGGTTCCTACAATGAGCAGTTCTTC.